One and the same sample provided the 9 T cell receptor beta chains below, sequenced in a study of blood T cell repertoires in COVID-19 (dated by TCRdb to 2020 to 2022). Library preparation employed the immunoSEQ multiplex PCR assay. The table comes from immuneACCESS by way of TCRdb, which keeps in-frame sequences with V and J called. Part of the clones is missing from these tables; in studies checked, under half for an unresolved V gene and the rest for unknown reasons. The sample has roughly 330,000 clones on record, roughly 86% of them singletons. Of the sample, around 1.6% falls within the top ten clones. What was sequenced was peripheral blood. The receptor source for this set is a woman in her fifties or sixties with acute or convalescent COVID-19.

This chain uses TRBV7-9 with TRBJ1-2; D remains unclear. The V and J ends lost 10 bases and 3 bases respectively, with 18 bases between them. The CDR3 sequence is 14 residues long. From germline, CDR1 is SEHNR and CDR2 FQNEAQ (reference sequence). CDR3 DNA: TGTGCCACGACCAGACTGGGTTCGGACTATGGCTACACCTTC. Translated: CATTRLGSDYGYTF.

This clone has a single count. V and J are TRBV4-1 and TRBJ2-2; 8 positions agree with TRBD1. V was pared by 4 bases and J by 6 bases, with 10 bases of the junction left unmatched. The CDR3 extends over 16 amino acids. The germline V gene has CDR1 MGHRA and CDR2 YSYEKL. The DNA for the CDR3 is TGCGCCAGCAGCCGCCAAACCGGACAGGGATCCGGGGAGCTGTTTTTT. This translates into CASSRQTGQGSGELFF.

The chain recombines TRBV15 with TRBJ1-4; 8 nucleotides align to TRBD1. Germline assignment: CDR1 LNHNV and CDR2 YYDKDF (reference sequence). V shed 3 bases, J shed 0 bases, and the junction held 0 bases outside the gene matches. The CDR3 consists of 15 residues. The CDR3 nucleotides are TGTGCCACCAGCAGGGACAGGGCAACTAATGAAAAACTGTTTTTT. This codes for CATSRDRATNEKLFF. Combining the CDR3 with reference TRBV15 and TRBJ1-4 gives the whole variable domain DAMVIQNPRYQVTQFGKPVTLSCSQTLNHNVMYWYQQKSSQAPKLLFHYYDKDFNNEADTPDNFQSRRPNTSFCFLDIRSPGLGDTAMYLCATSRDRATNEKLFFGSGTQLSVL.

The chain has TRBV18 and TRBJ1-1; TRBD1 aligns across 9 bases. CDR3 length: 13 residues. In germline, CDR1 is KGHSH, CDR2 LQKENI. J was trimmed by 7 bases and V by 6 bases; bases with no gene match: 6. DNA for the CDR3: TGTGCCAGCTCTCCCGGGACAGGGCGTGAAGCTTTCTTT. Translating gives CASSPGTGREAFF.

V gene TRBV24-1 combines with J gene TRBJ1-2, with TRBD1 identical over 9 bases. V was clipped by 2 bases and J by 3 bases; unmatched bases: 3. The CDR3 runs 15 residues. CDR1 is KGHDR, CDR2 SFDVKD, per germline. The CDR3 spells CATSDSRDRDYGYTF. The CDR3 DNA is TGTGCCACCAGTGATTCCCGGGACAGGGACTATGGCTACACCTTC.

Of note for this clone: Within the sample, other DNA sequences also encode this same CDR3. The chain uses TRBV11-2 and TRBJ1-6; D unclear. Germline V gives CDR1 SGHAT, CDR2 FQNNGV. The CDR3 is 15 residues long. V lost 1 base and J lost 0, with 4 bases in between. In DNA form, the CDR3 reads TGTGCCAGCAGCTTAGGTAGCTCCTATAATTCACCCCTCCACTTT. This translates into CASSLGSSYNSPLHF.

The V gene is TRBV7-2, the J gene TRBJ1-1; no firm D call. V dropped 5 bases and J dropped 0 bases, with 7 bases sitting between them. This CDR3 spans 13 amino acids. Germline V gives CDR1 SGHTA, CDR2 FQGNSA. Here the CDR3 reads CASSPLMNTEAFF. The CDR3 bases are TGTGCCAGCAGCCCACTTATGAACACTGAAGCTTTCTTT.

The chain uses TRBV10-3 and TRBJ1-5, with D perhaps TRBD1 (5 bases). Between the trimmed V and J ends, which lost 10 bases and 2 bases, there was a span of 15 bases. Germline V gene lookup returns CDR1 ENHRY and CDR2 SYGVKD. The length of the CDR3 is 14 residues. CDR3 bases: TGTGCCACCCAAATTCAGGGTGGCAATCAGCCCCAGCATTTT. Translated, it gives CATQIQGGNQPQHF.

In DNA, the CDR3 is TGTGCCAGCAGCTTAGGACTAGCGAATTACGAGCAGTACTTC. It codes for CASSLGLANYEQYF. V is TRBV11-2 and J is TRBJ2-7; 8 bases map to TRBD2. CDR1 and CDR2 (germline): SGHAT, FQNNGV. This CDR3 comprises 14 residues. Trimming took 1 base from V and 4 from J; bases not matched to a gene: 3.